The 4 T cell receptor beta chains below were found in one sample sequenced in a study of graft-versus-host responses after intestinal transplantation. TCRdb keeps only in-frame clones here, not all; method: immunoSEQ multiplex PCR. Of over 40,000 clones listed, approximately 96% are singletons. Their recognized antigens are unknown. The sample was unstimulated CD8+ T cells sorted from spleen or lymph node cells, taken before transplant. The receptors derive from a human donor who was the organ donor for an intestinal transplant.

The CDR3, as DNA: TGCGCCAGCAGCCCATTCAGGGAATTAGGAACTGAAGCTTTCTTT. Its protein is CASSPFRELGTEAFF. This rearrangement joins TRBV4-3 to TRBJ1-1; D perhaps matches TRBD1 (5 bases). Trimming left V 4 bases short and J 5 bases short, with 17 bases between. The CDR3 runs 15 residues. Per germline, CDR1 LGHNA and CDR2 YSLEER.

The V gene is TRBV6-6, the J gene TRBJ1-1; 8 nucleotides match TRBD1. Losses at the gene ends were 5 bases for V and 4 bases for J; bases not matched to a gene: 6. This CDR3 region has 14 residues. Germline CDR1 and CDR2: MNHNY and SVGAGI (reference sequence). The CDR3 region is CASSPQGATTEAFF. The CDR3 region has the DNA TGTGCCAGCAGTCCCCAGGGGGCGACCACTGAAGCTTTCTTT.

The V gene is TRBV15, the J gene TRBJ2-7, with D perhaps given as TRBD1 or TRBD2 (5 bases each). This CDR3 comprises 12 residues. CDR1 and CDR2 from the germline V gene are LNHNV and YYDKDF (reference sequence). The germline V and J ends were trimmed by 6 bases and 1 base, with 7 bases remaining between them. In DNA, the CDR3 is TGTGCCACCAGGGGGGAATCCTACGAGCAGTACTTC. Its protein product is CATRGESYEQYF.

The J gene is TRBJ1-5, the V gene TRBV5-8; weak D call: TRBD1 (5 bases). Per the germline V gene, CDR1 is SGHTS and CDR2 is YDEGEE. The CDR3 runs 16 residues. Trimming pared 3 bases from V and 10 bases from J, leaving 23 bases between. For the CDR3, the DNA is TGTGCCAGCAGCTCTGTAACTCGGGACGGAGTAGGACCCCAGCATTTT. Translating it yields CASSSVTRDGVGPQHF.